The rows below give T cell receptor beta chains drawn from one sample of a study of blood T cell repertoires in COVID-19. The table came from immunoSEQ multiplex PCR; TCRdb's copy has only in-frame clones and leaves some out. This table has over 120,000 clones, around 87% appearing once. Sequencing was carried out using peripheral blood. All receptors come from a woman aged 45-60 years with active or convalescent COVID-19. The CDR3 runs from the conserved cysteine through the conserved F or W. D genes are given only for firm matches. The size entry is marked missing in some rows and otherwise reads once, few, many or a size class.

v_call	d_call	j_call	clone_size	cdr3_aa	cdr3_nt
TRBV10-3	TRBD2	TRBJ2-2	.	CAISEPLGRELNTGELFF	TGTGCCATCAGTGAGCCTTTGGGGCGGGAGTTGAACACCGGGGAGCTGTTTTTT
TRBV7-2	.	TRBJ1-1	.	CASSLPSTVMNTEAFF	TGTGCCAGCAGCCTACCCTCGACAGTCATGAACACTGAAGCTTTCTTT
TRBV29-1	.	TRBJ2-1	.	CSVEDHGAQQRGSYNEQFF	TGCAGCGTTGAAGATCATGGCGCCCAACAACGGGGGTCCTACAATGAGCAGTTCTTC
TRBV5-1	.	TRBJ1-4	.	CASSSLQGGEKLFF	TGCGCCAGCAGCTCCCTTCAGGGTGGGGAAAAACTGTTTTTT
TRBV7-2	.	TRBJ2-7	.	CASSLAVRGPYEQYF	TGTGCCAGCAGCTTAGCGGTCAGGGGCCCTTACGAGCAGTACTTC
TRBV5-4	TRBD2	TRBJ2-5	.	CASSLPSGKTQYF	TGTGCCAGCAGCTTGCCTAGCGGGAAGACCCAGTACTTC
TRBV3-1/TRBV3-2	.	TRBJ1-1	few	CASSQDGSGYTEAFF	TGTGCCAGCAGCCAAGATGGGTCAGGATACACTGAAGCTTTCTTT
TRBV19	.	TRBJ1-2	.	CASSIRYGYTF	TGTGCCAGTAGTATCCGCTATGGCTACACCTTC
TRBV2	TRBD1	TRBJ1-5	.	CASSGQGMQPQHF	TGTGCCAGCAGTGGACAGGGCATGCAGCCCCAGCATTTT
TRBV19	TRBD1	TRBJ1-1	.	CASSQQGVGTEAFF	TGTGCCAGTTCCCAACAGGGGGTTGGAACTGAAGCTTTCTTT
TRBV6-2/TRBV6-3	.	TRBJ2-1	.	CASSFSSSEASNEQFF	TGTGCCAGCAGTTTTAGTAGCTCTGAAGCTAGTAATGAGCAGTTCTTC
TRBV3-1/TRBV3-2	.	TRBJ1-2	.	CASSQTGYYGYTF	TGTGCCAGCAGCCAAACAGGGTATTATGGCTACACCTTC
TRBV6-5	.	TRBJ2-2	.	CASSSRGGIGELFF	TGTGCCAGCAGTTCCCGTGGAGGGATCGGGGAGCTGTTTTTT
TRBV15	TRBD1	TRBJ2-7	.	CATSIHRGTYEQYF	TGTGCCACCAGCATTCACAGGGGAACCTACGAGCAGTACTTC
TRBV15	.	TRBJ2-7	.	CATSRERGSSYEQYF	TGTGCCACCAGCAGAGAACGGGGTAGCTCCTACGAGCAGTACTTC
TRBV7-8	.	TRBJ2-1	.	CASSPFSRGNEQFF	TGTGCCAGCAGCCCATTTTCCAGGGGCAATGAGCAGTTCTTC
TRBV24-1	TRBD1	TRBJ2-2	.	CATAGTGGTGELFF	TGTGCCACGGCCGGGACAGGGGGCACCGGGGAGCTGTTTTTT
TRBV28	.	TRBJ1-1	.	CASSSGAEAFF	TGTGCCAGCAGTTCAGGGGCTGAAGCTTTCTTT